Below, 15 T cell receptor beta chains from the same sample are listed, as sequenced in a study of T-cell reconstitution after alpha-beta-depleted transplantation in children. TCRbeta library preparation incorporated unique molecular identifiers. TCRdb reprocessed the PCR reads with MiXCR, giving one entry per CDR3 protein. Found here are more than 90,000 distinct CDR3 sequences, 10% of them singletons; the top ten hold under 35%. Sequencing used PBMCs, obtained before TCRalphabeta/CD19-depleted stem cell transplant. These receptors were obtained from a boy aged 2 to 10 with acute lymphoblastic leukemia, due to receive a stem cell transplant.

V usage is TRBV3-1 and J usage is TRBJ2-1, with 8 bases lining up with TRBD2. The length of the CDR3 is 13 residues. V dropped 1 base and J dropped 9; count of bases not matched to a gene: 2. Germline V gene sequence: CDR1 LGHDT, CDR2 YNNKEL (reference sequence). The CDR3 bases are TGTGCCAGCAGCCAAGGGACTAGCCTTGAGCAGTTCTTC. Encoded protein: CASSQGTSLEQFF.

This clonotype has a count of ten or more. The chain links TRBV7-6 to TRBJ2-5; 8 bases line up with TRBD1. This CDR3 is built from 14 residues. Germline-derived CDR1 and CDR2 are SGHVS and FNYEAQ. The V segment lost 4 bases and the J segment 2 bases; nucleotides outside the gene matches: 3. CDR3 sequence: CASSSTGGQETQYF. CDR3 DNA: TGTGCCAGCAGCTCTACAGGGGGACAAGAGACCCAGTACTTC.

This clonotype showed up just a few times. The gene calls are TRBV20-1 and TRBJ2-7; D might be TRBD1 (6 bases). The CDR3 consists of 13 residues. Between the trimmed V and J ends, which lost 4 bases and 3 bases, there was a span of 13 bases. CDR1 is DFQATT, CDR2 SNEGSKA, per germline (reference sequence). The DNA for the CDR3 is TGCAGTGCTACGAATACAGGGATCTACGAGCAGTACTTC. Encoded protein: CSATNTGIYEQYF.

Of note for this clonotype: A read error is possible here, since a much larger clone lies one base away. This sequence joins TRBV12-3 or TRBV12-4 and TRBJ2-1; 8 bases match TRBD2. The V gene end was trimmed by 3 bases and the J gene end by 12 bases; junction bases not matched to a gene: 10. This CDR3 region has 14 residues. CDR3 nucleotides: TGTGCCAGCAGTTTCGGGAGGGCTAGGGATGGGCAGTTCTTC. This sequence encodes CASSFGRARDGQFF.

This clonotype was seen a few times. The CDR3 region is CAWSGQSTGELFF. In DNA form, the CDR3 reads TGTGCCTGGAGCGGACAGAGCACCGGGGAGCTGTTTTTT. This sequence joins TRBV30 and TRBJ2-2, with a possible D match to TRBD1 (6 bases). This CDR3 region has 13 residues. Germline V gives CDR1 GTSNPN, CDR2 SVGIG (reference sequence). V was shortened by 3 bases and J by 4 bases, with 9 bases between the two germline ends.

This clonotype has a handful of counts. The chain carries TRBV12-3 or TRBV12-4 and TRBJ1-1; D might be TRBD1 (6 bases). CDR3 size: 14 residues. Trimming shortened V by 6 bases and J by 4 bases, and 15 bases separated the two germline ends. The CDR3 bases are TGTGCCAGCAGCCCGACTAGGGGGTCCACTGAAGCTTTCTTT. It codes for CASSPTRGSTEAFF.

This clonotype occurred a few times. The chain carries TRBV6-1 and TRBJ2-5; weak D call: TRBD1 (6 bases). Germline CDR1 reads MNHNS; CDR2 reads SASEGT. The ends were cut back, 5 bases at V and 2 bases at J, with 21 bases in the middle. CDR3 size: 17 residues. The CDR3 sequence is CASSQRPYDRLQETQYF. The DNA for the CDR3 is TGTGCCAGCAGTCAGCGGCCCTATGACAGGCTTCAAGAGACCCAGTACTTC.

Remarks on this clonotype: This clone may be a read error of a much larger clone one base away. Written as DNA, the CDR3 is TGTTCCAGCAGCTTAATTAGGGGAGAACACAATGAGCAGTTCTTC. Amino acid sequence: CSSSLIRGEHNEQFF. V usage is TRBV7-3 and J usage is TRBJ2-1, with D perhaps matching TRBD1 or TRBD2 (5 bases each). This CDR3 is built from 15 residues. The germline gives CDR1 SGHTA, CDR2 FQGTGA.

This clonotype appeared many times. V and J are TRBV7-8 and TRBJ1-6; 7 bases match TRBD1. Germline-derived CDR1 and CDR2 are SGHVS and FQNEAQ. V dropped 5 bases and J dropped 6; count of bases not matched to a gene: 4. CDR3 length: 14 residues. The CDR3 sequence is CASSVTGANSPLHF. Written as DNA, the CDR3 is TGTGCCAGCAGCGTTACAGGGGCTAATTCACCCCTCCACTTT.

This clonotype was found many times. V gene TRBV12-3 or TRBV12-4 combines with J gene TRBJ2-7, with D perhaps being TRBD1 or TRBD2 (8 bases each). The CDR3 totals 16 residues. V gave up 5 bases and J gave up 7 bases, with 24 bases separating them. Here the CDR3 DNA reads TGTGCCAGCAGTCCGCCAGGGGGCGGGAGGTTCGGGGAGCAGTACTTC. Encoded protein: CASSPPGGGRFGEQYF.

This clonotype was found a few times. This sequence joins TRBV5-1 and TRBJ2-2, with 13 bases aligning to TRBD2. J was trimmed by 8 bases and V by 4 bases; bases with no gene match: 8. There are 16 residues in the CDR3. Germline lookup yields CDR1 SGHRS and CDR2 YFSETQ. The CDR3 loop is CASSPAGLAGTGELFF. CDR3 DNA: TGCGCCAGCAGCCCCGCGGGACTAGCGGGAACGGGGGAGCTGTTTTTT. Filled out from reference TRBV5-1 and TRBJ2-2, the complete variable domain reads KAGVTQTPRYLIKTRGQQVTLSCSPISGHRSVSWYQQTPGQGLQFLFEYFSETQRNKGNFPGRFSGRQFSNSRSEMNVSTLELGDSALYLCASSPAGLAGTGELFFGEGSRLTVL.

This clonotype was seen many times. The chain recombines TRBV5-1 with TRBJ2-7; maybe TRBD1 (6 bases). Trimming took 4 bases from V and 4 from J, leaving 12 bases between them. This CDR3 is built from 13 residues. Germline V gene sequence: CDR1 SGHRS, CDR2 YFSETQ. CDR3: CASSIRDTYEQYF. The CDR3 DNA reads TGCGCCAGCAGCATCCGGGACACTTACGAGCAGTACTTC.

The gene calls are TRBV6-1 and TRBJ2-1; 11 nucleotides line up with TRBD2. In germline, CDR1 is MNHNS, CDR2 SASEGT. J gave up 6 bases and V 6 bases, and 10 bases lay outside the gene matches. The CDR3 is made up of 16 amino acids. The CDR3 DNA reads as TGTGCCAGCAGCTCAAATAGCGGGAGGGCCGTCAATGAGCAGTTCTTC. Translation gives CASSSNSGRAVNEQFF.

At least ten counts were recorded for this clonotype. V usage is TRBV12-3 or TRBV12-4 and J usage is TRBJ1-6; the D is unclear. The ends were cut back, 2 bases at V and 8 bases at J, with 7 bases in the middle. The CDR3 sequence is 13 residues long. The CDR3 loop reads CASSLSRDSPLHF. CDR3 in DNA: TGTGCCAGCAGTTTAAGTCGGGATTCACCCCTCCACTTT.

CDR3 in DNA: TGTGCCAGCAGCTGGACTAGCGGACACTCCTACAATGAGCAGTTCTTC. As protein: CASSWTSGHSYNEQFF. The J gene is TRBJ2-1, the V gene TRBV13; 10 bases are shared with TRBD2. The CDR3 is made up of 16 amino acids. J lost 0 bases, V lost 4 bases, and 3 bases had no gene match. The germline V gene has CDR1 PRHDT and CDR2 FYEKMQ (reference sequence).